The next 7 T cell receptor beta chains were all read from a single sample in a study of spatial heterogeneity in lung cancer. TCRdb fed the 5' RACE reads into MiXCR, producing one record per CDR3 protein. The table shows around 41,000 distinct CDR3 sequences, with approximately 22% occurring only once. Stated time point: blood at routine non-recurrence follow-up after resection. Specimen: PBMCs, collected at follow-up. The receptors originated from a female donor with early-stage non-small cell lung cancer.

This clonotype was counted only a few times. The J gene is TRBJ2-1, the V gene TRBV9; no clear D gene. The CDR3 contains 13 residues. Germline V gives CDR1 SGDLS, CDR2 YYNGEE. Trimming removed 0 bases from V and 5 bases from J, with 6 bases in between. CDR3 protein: CASSVVGDNEQFF. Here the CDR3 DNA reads TGTGCCAGCAGCGTAGTCGGAGACAATGAGCAGTTCTTC.

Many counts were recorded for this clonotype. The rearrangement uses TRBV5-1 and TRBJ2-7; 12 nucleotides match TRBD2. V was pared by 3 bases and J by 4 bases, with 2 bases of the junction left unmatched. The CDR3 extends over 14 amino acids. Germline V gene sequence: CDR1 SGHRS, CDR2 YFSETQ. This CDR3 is CASSSTSGSYEQYF. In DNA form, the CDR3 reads TGCGCCAGCAGCTCGACTAGCGGGAGTTACGAGCAGTACTTC.

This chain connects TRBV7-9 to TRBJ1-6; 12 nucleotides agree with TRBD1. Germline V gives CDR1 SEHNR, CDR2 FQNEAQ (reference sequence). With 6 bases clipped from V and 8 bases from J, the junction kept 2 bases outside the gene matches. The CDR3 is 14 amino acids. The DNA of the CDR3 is TGTGCCAGCAGGGGACAGGGGGCTGATTCACCCCTCCACTTT. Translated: CASRGQGADSPLHF.

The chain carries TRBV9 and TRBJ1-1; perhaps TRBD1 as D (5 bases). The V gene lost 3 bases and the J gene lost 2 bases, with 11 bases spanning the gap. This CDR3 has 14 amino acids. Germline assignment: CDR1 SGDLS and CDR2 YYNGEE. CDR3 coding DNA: TGTGCCAGCAGCGCCTTGCGGGGCAACACTGAAGCTTTCTTT. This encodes CASSALRGNTEAFF. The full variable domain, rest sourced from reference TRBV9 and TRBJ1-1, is DSGVTQTPKHLITATGQRVTLRCSPRSGDLSVYWYQQSLDQGLQFLIQYYNGEERAKGNILERFSAQQFPDLHSELNLSSLELGDSALYFCASSALRGNTEAFFGQGTRLTVV.

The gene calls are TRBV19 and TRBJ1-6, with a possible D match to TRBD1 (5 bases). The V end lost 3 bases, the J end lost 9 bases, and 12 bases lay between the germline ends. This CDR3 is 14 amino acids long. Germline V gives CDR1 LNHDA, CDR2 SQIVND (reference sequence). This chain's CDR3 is CASSIQGASSPLHF. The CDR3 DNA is TGTGCCAGTAGTATCCAGGGCGCAAGTTCACCCCTCCACTTT. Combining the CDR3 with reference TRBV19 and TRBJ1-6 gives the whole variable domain DGGITQSPKYLFRKEGQNVTLSCEQNLNHDAMYWYRQDPGQGLRLIYYSQIVNDFQKGDIAEGYSVSREKKESFPLTVTSAQKNPTAFYLCASSIQGASSPLHFGNGTRLTVT.

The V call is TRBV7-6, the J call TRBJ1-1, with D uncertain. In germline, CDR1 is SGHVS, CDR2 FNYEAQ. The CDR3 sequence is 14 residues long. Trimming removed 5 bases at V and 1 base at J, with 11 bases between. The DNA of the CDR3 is TGTGCCAGCAGCCCCCCCGCGCGGAACACTGAAGCTTTCTTT. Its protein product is CASSPPARNTEAFF.

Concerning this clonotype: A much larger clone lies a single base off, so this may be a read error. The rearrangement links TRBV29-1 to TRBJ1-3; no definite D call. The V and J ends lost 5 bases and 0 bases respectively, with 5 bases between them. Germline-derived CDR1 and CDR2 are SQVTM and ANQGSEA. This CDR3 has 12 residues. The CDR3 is CSVRSSGNTIYF. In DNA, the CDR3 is TGCAGCGTTAGAAGCTCTGGAAACACCATATATTTT.